This TCR beta chain was sequenced in a study of blood T cell repertoires in COVID-19. Overall study: COVID-19 samples from acute and convalescent phases originated in the United States, Italy and Spain.

Germline V gene data show CDR1 as SGHTA and CDR2 as FQGTGA. The junction had 3 bases not matched to a gene; V was cut back by 8 bases and J by 5 bases. The CDR3 is 13 residues long. Per the original methods: Reference gene primer amplification in the assay estimated nucleated cell counts. Using immunoSEQ multiplex PCR, the repertoire was profiled, and TCRdb retains in-frame clones only, with some absent. V and J calls and clone size are copied from that table; D and trimming were computed from the DNA. In the table there are 150,000 to 200,000 clones, over 75% of which are singletons. The chain has TRBV7-3 and TRBJ2-1; 10 nucleotides match TRBD1. The receptor comes from a man aged 45-65 years with acute or convalescent COVID-19. Source material: peripheral blood. CDR3 loop: CASGQGVDNEQFF. CDR3 nucleotides: TGTGCCAGCGGACAGGGGGTGGACAATGAGCAGTTCTTC.